This T cell receptor (beta chain) was profiled in a study of human T cells and chemical hapten exposure. Germline V gives CDR1 MNHEY, CDR2 SVGAGI. This CDR3 is 16 amino acids long. Trimming removed 4 bases from V and 4 bases from J; junction bases left unmatched: 2. Each CDR3 protein gets one entry after TCRdb re-called the RACE reads with MiXCR. The sample holds under 75,000 distinct CDR3 sequences, around 10% seen once. Indicated time point: patch test 3, about 24 weeks after DPC sensitization. Treatment in this sample: therapeutic diphenylcyclopropenone sensitization with weekly scalp DPC. This clonotype was counted many times.

This receptor was taken from a woman aged 50 to 65 with alopecia areata. Some clones in this sample may be carry-over from other donors' samples. The sequenced sample was whole blood, obtained in connection with sensitization to the hapten diphenylcyclopropenone (DPC). The gene calls are TRBV6-5 and TRBJ2-1; 15 bases are shared with TRBD2. As DNA, the CDR3 is TGTGCCAGCAGTTGGACTAGCGGGAGGGTGTACAATGAGCAGTTCTTC. Its translation is CASSWTSGRVYNEQFF.